The entry below gives a single TCR beta chain sequence along with its context. These data originate in a study of cytomegalovirus exposure and HLA in healthy donors. CDR3 length: 13 residues. V lost 3 bases to trimming and J lost 8 bases, with 14 bases between them. Per the germline V gene, CDR1 is ENHRY and CDR2 is SYGVKD. Sequencing used immunoSEQ multiplex PCR; TCRdb keeps in-frame clones, though not all of them. Of 100,000 to 120,000 clones listed, roughly nine tenths are singletons. This receptor was obtained from a woman younger than 30 in good health and CMV-seronegative. The chain carries TRBV10-3 and TRBJ2-7; possible D gene TRBD1, 6 bases. The sequencing sample was made of PBMCs. The CDR3 nucleotides are TGTGCCATCAGTGAAGCACAGGGTGGGAAGCAGTACTTC. As protein: CAISEAQGGKQYF.